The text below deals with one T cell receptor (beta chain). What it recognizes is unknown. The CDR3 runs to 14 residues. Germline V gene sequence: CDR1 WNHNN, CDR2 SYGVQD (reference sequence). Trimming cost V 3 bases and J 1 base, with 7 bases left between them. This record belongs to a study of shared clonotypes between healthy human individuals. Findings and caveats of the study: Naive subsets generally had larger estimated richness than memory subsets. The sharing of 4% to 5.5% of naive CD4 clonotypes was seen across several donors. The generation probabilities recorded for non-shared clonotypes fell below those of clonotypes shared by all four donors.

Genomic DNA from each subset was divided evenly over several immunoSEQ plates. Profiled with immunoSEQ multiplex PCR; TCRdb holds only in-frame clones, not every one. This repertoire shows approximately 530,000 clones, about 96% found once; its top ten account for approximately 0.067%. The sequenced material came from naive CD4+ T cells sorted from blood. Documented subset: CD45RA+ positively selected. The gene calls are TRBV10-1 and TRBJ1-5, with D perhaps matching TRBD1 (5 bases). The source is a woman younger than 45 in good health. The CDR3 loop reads CASSDGGSNQPQHF. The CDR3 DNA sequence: TGCGCCAGCAGTGACGGGGGGAGCAATCAGCCCCAGCATTTT.